These 7 T cell receptor beta chains were sequenced from one sample in a study of prognosis after radiotherapy for stage I lung cancer. Amplification of the TCR beta CDR3 (from genomic DNA) was done by two-round multiplex PCR. The authors ran first-round PCR with primers specific to each TRBV and TRBJ gene. From the multiplex PCR reads, TCRdb called clonotypes with MiXCR, one entry per CDR3 protein. The data show fewer than 20,000 distinct CDR3 sequences, 17% seen once. Here the sequenced sample was PBMCs, taken before or after stereotactic body radiation therapy (not recorded which). The source is a donor older than 45 with non-small cell lung cancer.

This clonotype occurred many times. This chain joins TRBV3-1 and TRBJ1-1; 7 bases match TRBD1. The V and J ends lost 4 bases and 0 bases, in that order; junction bases with no gene match: 11. The length of the CDR3 is 17 residues. Germline CDR1 LGHDT, CDR2 YNNKEL (reference sequence). CDR3 in DNA: TGTGCCAGCAGCCCACTTACGACAGGGTTCCTGAACACTGAAGCTTTCTTT. It codes for CASSPLTTGFLNTEAFF.

This clonotype was counted ten times or more. This chain links TRBV7-3 with TRBJ2-1, with 8 bases fitting TRBD1. J was trimmed by 0 bases and V by 5 bases; bases with no gene match: 6. CDR1 and CDR2 (germline): SGHTA, FQGTGA. The CDR3 runs to 16 residues. The CDR3 DNA sequence: TGTGCCAGCAGCCTGTGGACAGGGCCCTCCTACAATGAGCAGTTCTTC. Amino acid sequence: CASSLWTGPSYNEQFF.

This clonotype was seen many times. The chain uses TRBV4-2 and TRBJ2-3, with 9 bases fitting TRBD2. The V gene's germline CDR1 is LGHNA and CDR2 YNFKEQ. V lost 5 bases and J lost 4; bases outside the gene matches: 25. CDR3 length equals 21 residues. CDR3 bases: TGTGCCAGCAGCACAAGCCTCTTTTCCGGCCCGGCGGGAGGGGAGGCAGATACGCAGTATTTT. It is translated as CASSTSLFSGPAGGEADTQYF.

On this clonotype: This likely traces to a read error, being one base from a far larger clone. The chain has TRBV7-2 and TRBJ2-7, with D tentatively TRBD1 (5 bases). This CDR3 spans 18 amino acids. V was shortened by 2 bases and J by 7 bases, with 27 bases between the two germline ends. Germline V gives CDR1 SGHTA, CDR2 FQGNSA. The CDR3, as DNA: TGTGCCAGCAGCTTATTTGCGGAAGGGCAGGGCTCCTACAATGAGCAGTACTTC. This translates into CASSLFAEGQGSYNEQYF.

The V and J genes are TRBV12-3 or TRBV12-4 and TRBJ2-5; 10 bases agree with TRBD1. This CDR3 contains 14 residues. The trim removed 1 base at V and 5 bases at J, leaving 1 base unmatched. The CDR3 sequence is CASSLETGGETQYF. DNA of the CDR3: TGTGCCAGCAGTTTAGAGACAGGGGGCGAGACCCAGTACTTC.

This clonotype was seen repeatedly, ten times or more. This chain links TRBV7-9 with TRBJ1-3, with 7 nucleotides matching TRBD1. The V and J ends lost 4 bases and 7 bases, in that order; junction bases with no gene match: 7. Germline CDR1 reads SEHNR; CDR2 reads FQNEAQ (reference sequence). The CDR3 extends over 14 amino acids. The CDR3 bases are TGTGCCAGCAGCTCAGGGGACAGCCGGAACACCATATATTTT. It specifies CASSSGDSRNTIYF.

Remarks on this clonotype: A clone one base away is much larger, so this may be a read error. The chain joins TRBV7-2 to TRBJ2-2, with 8 bases identical to TRBD2. In germline, CDR1 is SGHTA, CDR2 FQGNSA. J lost 6 bases, V lost 2 bases, and 5 bases had no gene match. This CDR3 contains 15 residues. DNA for the CDR3: TGTGCCAGCAGCTTACAGCGGGGGTGGGCCGGGGAGCTGTTTTTT. Its translation is CASSLQRGWAGELFF. Looking up the rest from reference TRBV7-2 and TRBJ2-2 gives the full variable domain: GAGVSQSPSNKVTEKGKDVELRCDPISGHTALYWYRQSLGQGLEFLIYFQGNSAPDKSGLPSDRFSAERTGGSVSTLTIQRTQQEDSAVYLCASSLQRGWAGELFFGEGSRLTVL.